This T cell receptor (beta chain) was documented in a study of neurological immune-mediated disorders. TCRdb recomputed calls from the 5' RACE reads with MiXCR, one row per CDR3 protein. The sample comprises about 53,000 distinct CDR3 sequences, approximately 3.5% of which are singletons, and more than 2.5% rests with the top ten. This clonotype was found many times. The CDR3 is made up of 18 amino acids. V was trimmed by 0 bases and J by 3 bases, leaving 18 bases between them. CDR1 and CDR2 from the germline V gene are LGHDT and YNNKEL (reference sequence). The sequence derives from a woman aged 25 to 45 with multiple sclerosis. The specimen sequenced was PBMCs. The rearrangement uses TRBV3-1 and TRBJ2-1, with TRBD1 as a possible D gene (5 bases). The CDR3 region has the DNA TGTGCCAGCAGCCAAGAAACTCGCAGACAGAACCTCTACAATGAGCAGTTCTTC. Translated: CASSQETRRQNLYNEQFF.